The subject of this entry is one T cell receptor beta chain. The data stem from a study of blood T cell repertoires in COVID-19. Background on the study: COVID-19 samples collected from the United States, Italy and Spain covered acute and convalescent phases.

Here immunoSEQ multiplex PCR was the method, and the copy in TCRdb shows in-frame clones only, minus some. The table includes about 190,000 clones, roughly 83% detected once. Cohort allocation depended upon clinical history that participants reported. The CDR3 covers 15 residues. The germline V gene has CDR1 SGHVS and CDR2 FQNEAQ. V was cut by 6 bases and J by 6 bases, with 18 bases left in between. This sequence was found in a woman aged 25 to 39 who had recovered from COVID-19. This sequence joins TRBV7-8 and TRBJ1-5; weak D call: TRBD1 (5 bases). Sequencing input: PBMCs or T cells enriched from blood (not recorded which). The CDR3 loop reads CASRQGAGRGQPQHF. The DNA of the CDR3 is TGTGCCAGCAGGCAGGGAGCCGGGAGGGGTCAGCCCCAGCATTTT.